The TCR beta chain under discussion was sequenced for a study of T cell changes during pregnancy in multiple sclerosis. Trimming cost V 4 bases and J 4 bases, with 10 bases left between them. The CDR3 contains 13 residues. Germline V gene sequence: CDR1 LGHNA, CDR2 YNFKEQ. Only in-frame clones appear in the TCRdb table, and some are missing; sequencing was by immunoSEQ multiplex PCR. Of tens of thousands of clones in the sample, about 89% were seen once. This TCR was recovered from a female donor in good health, enrolled as a control in a pregnancy study. Material: CD8+ T cells from peripheral blood mononuclear cells, obtained in the first trimester of pregnancy. The chain couples TRBV4-2 to TRBJ2-5; perhaps TRBD2 as D (5 bases). CDR3 residues: CASSLPGRETQYF. The CDR3 nucleotides read TGTGCCAGCAGCCTCCCGGGGAGAGAGACCCAGTACTTC.